The next 32 T cell receptor beta chains were all read from a single sample in a study of blood T cell repertoires in COVID-19. This table comes from immunoSEQ multiplex PCR, and its TCRdb copy is limited to in-frame clones, with some not included. The data show fewer than 200,000 clones, with 88% seen just once and roughly 1.9% held by the top ten. The specimen was peripheral blood. Source of these receptors: a man aged 45-60 years who had recovered from COVID-19.

The V and J genes are TRBV7-2 and TRBJ2-3; a weak D match, TRBD1 (6 bases). CDR3 length: 16 residues. V lost 4 bases, J lost 0 bases, and 14 bases lay in between. The V gene's germline CDR1 is SGHTA and CDR2 FQGNSA. The DNA of the CDR3 is TGTGCCAGCAGCTCGACAGGTTTTGCTAGCACAGATACGCAGTATTTT. Translation: CASSSTGFASTDTQYF.

The chain recombines TRBV5-6 with TRBJ2-7; the D gene is possibly TRBD1 (6 bases). V was trimmed by 2 bases and J by 0 bases, leaving 15 bases between them. CDR1 SGHDT and CDR2 YYEEEE come from the germline V gene. The CDR3 runs 16 residues. The CDR3 is CASSFRTVQLSYEQYF. The CDR3, as DNA: TGTGCCAGCAGCTTTCGGACAGTCCAACTCTCCTACGAGCAGTACTTC.

The chain joins TRBV10-3 to TRBJ1-2; tentatively, D is TRBD1 (6 bases). Germline V lookup: CDR1 ENHRY, CDR2 SYGVKD. Between the trimmed V and J ends, which lost 4 bases and 5 bases, there was a span of 11 bases. CDR3 length equals 13 residues. The CDR3 sequence: CAISGGQRYGYTF. CDR3 in DNA: TGTGCCATCAGTGGTGGACAGAGATATGGCTACACCTTC.

The chain uses TRBV28 and TRBJ1-2; D might be TRBD1 (5 bases). There are 15 residues in the CDR3. The germline CDR1 and CDR2 sequences are MDHEN and SYDVKM. V lost 2 bases to trimming and J lost 2 bases, with 12 bases between them. CDR3 bases: TGTGCCAGCAGTTTACACAGGAGGGCGAACTATGGCTACACCTTC. It translates to CASSLHRRANYGYTF.

The V call is TRBV6-5, the J call TRBJ1-2; no clear D. The CDR3 is made up of 14 amino acids. The germline V gene encodes CDR1 MNHEY and CDR2 SVGAGI. The ends were cut back, 0 bases at V and 8 bases at J, with 13 bases in the middle. The CDR3 is CASSYSGLGGGYTF. The CDR3 DNA is TGTGCCAGCAGTTACTCTGGTCTCGGAGGGGGCTACACCTTC.

V gene TRBV27 combines with J gene TRBJ1-2; 10 nucleotides line up with TRBD1. CDR3 size: 15 residues. V was clipped by 5 bases and J by 0 bases; unmatched bases: 3. Germline CDR1 reads MNHEY; CDR2 reads SMNVEV (reference sequence). This CDR3 is CASSKGQGANYGYTF. Written as DNA, the CDR3 is TGTGCCAGCAGTAAAGGACAGGGGGCTAACTATGGCTACACCTTC.

This chain links TRBV30 with TRBJ1-2; 7 bases line up with TRBD1. Germline V gene sequence: CDR1 GTSNPN, CDR2 SVGIG (reference sequence). V trimming: 6 bases; J trimming: 0 bases; junction bases outside the gene matches: 10. CDR3 length equals 15 residues. The CDR3 here is CACLGTATSNYGYTF. In nucleotides, the CDR3 is TGTGCCTGTTTGGGGACAGCCACCTCTAACTATGGCTACACCTTC.

The chain has TRBV7-2 and TRBJ2-1; 7 bases line up with TRBD2. Germline V CDR1 and CDR2: SGHTA, FQGNSA. The V and J ends lost 5 bases and 9 bases, in that order; junction bases with no gene match: 7. The CDR3 covers 13 residues. The CDR3 DNA follows: TGTGCCAGCAGCGCATTACCGGGGGGTGAGCAGTTCTTC. This translates into CASSALPGGEQFF.

This chain links TRBV4-1 with TRBJ1-6, with TRBD1 as a possible D gene (6 bases). Germline V gene sequence: CDR1 MGHRA, CDR2 YSYEKL. With 4 bases removed from V and 7 bases from J, the gap between germline ends came to 14 bases. This CDR3 region has 15 residues. CDR3 loop: CASSRNRELNSPLHF. The CDR3 DNA follows: TGCGCCAGCAGCCGAAACAGGGAGTTGAATTCACCCCTCCACTTT.

The chain recombines TRBV24-1 with TRBJ1-2; 11 bases align to TRBD1. Unmatched junction bases numbered 10, after V lost 3 bases and J lost 5 bases. Germline V CDR1 and CDR2: KGHDR, SFDVKD. The CDR3 covers 17 residues. In nucleotides, the CDR3 is TGTGCCACCAGTGATGGAGCCGGGACAGGGGGAGGGTATGGCTACACCTTC. This codes for CATSDGAGTGGGYGYTF.

The chain is built from TRBV6-5 and TRBJ1-3; D may be TRBD1 (5 bases). Germline V gene lookup returns CDR1 MNHEY and CDR2 SVGAGI. This CDR3 is 14 amino acids long. The germline V and J ends were trimmed by 8 bases and 4 bases, with 15 bases remaining between them. The CDR3 protein is CASRMTESGNTIYF. CDR3 nucleotide sequence: TGTGCCAGCCGGATGACAGAATCAGGAAACACCATATATTTT.

This sequence joins TRBV9 and TRBJ2-2, with 7 positions matching TRBD2. This CDR3 region has 15 residues. Germline V gives CDR1 SGDLS, CDR2 YYNGEE. The ends lost 4 bases at V and 1 base at J; junction bases unmatched: 4. As DNA, the CDR3 is TGTGCCAGCAGCTCGACTAGCCTGAACACCGGGGAGCTGTTTTTT. Translated, it gives CASSSTSLNTGELFF. The whole variable domain, remainder taken from reference TRBV9 and TRBJ2-2, is DSGVTQTPKHLITATGQRVTLRCSPRSGDLSVYWYQQSLDQGLQFLIQYYNGEERAKGNILERFSAQQFPDLHSELNLSSLELGDSALYFCASSSTSLNTGELFFGEGSRLTVL.

The chain links TRBV5-1 to TRBJ2-3; D possibly corresponds to TRBD1 (6 bases). The germline gives CDR1 SGHRS, CDR2 YFSETQ. V lost 0 bases and J lost 4, with 18 bases in between. This CDR3 region has 17 residues. The CDR3, as DNA: TGCGCCAGCAGCTTGGCCCGGGACACCGGATTTGCAGATACGCAGTATTTT. As protein: CASSLARDTGFADTQYF.

The chain is built from TRBV6-6 and TRBJ1-1, with a tentative D call TRBD1 (6 bases). The CDR3 runs to 16 residues. Trimming removed 4 bases at V and 5 bases at J, with 20 bases between. Germline CDR1 and CDR2: MNHNY and SVGAGI (reference sequence). CDR3 region: CASSWGGSGRGTEAFF. The CDR3 nucleotides are TGTGCCAGCAGTTGGGGGGGGAGTGGCAGGGGAACTGAAGCTTTCTTT.

In its sample, this clone was seen once. The CDR3 DNA reads as TGTGCCAGCAGCTTACAAGGGAGCGAGCAGTACTTC. Encoded protein: CASSLQGSEQYF. The chain recombines TRBV7-6 with TRBJ2-7; D might be TRBD2 (5 bases). Germline-derived CDR1 and CDR2 are SGHVS and FNYEAQ. This CDR3 region has 12 residues. Trimming removed 2 bases at V and 6 bases at J, with 8 bases between.

The chain recombines TRBV19 with TRBJ1-4; 7 nucleotides agree with TRBD1. Per the germline V gene, CDR1 is LNHDA and CDR2 is SQIVND (reference sequence). This CDR3 spans 15 amino acids. V lost 3 bases to trimming and J lost 3 bases; unmatched junction nucleotides: 4. This CDR3 reads CASSIRQGANEKLFF. CDR3 nucleotide sequence: TGTGCCAGTAGTATCCGACAGGGAGCTAATGAAAAACTGTTTTTT.

The chain uses TRBV30 and TRBJ1-1; 10 positions agree with TRBD1. The CDR3 covers 13 residues. The germline gives CDR1 GTSNPN, CDR2 SVGIG (reference sequence). Trimming removed 2 bases from V and 4 bases from J; junction bases left unmatched: 1. The CDR3 sequence is CAWSRQGATEAFF. DNA for the CDR3: TGTGCCTGGAGTCGACAGGGGGCCACTGAAGCTTTCTTT.

V usage is TRBV20-1 and J usage is TRBJ2-7; the D gene is possibly TRBD1 (5 bases). The CDR3 covers 14 residues. V lost 3 bases, J lost 0 bases, and 12 bases lay in between. The germline gives CDR1 DFQATT, CDR2 SNEGSKA (reference sequence). CDR3 sequence reads: CSASFPQGSYEQYF. CDR3 DNA: TGCAGTGCTAGTTTCCCTCAGGGCTCCTACGAGCAGTACTTC.

This rearrangement joins TRBV27 to TRBJ2-2, with 7 bases aligning to TRBD1. There are 18 residues in the CDR3. Germline-derived CDR1 and CDR2 are MNHEY and SMNVEV (reference sequence). The V segment lost 2 bases and the J segment 4 bases; nucleotides outside the gene matches: 13. The CDR3 loop is CASSLPATGVQSTGELFF. In nucleotides, the CDR3 is TGTGCCAGCAGTTTACCAGCTACAGGGGTCCAAAGCACCGGGGAGCTGTTTTTT.

V and J are TRBV18 and TRBJ2-3; tentatively, D is TRBD2 (6 bases). The CDR3 length is 16 residues. Trimming shortened V by 1 base and J by 5 bases, and 16 bases separated the two germline ends. Per the germline V gene, CDR1 is KGHSH and CDR2 is LQKENI. CDR3 sequence (DNA): TGTGCCAGCTCACCACGATTCGGCGGAGGGATAGATACGCAGTATTTT. It encodes CASSPRFGGGIDTQYF.

This chain joins TRBV6-5 and TRBJ1-2; D is unclear. The ends were cut back, 6 bases at V and 4 bases at J, with 9 bases in the middle. Germline assignment: CDR1 MNHEY and CDR2 SVGAGI. This CDR3 region has 12 residues. The CDR3 DNA follows: TGTGCCAGCAGACGGGAGGCCTATGGCTACACCTTC. The encoded protein is CASRREAYGYTF.

The V gene is TRBV7-6, the J gene TRBJ2-2; D gene ambiguous. In germline, CDR1 is SGHVS, CDR2 FNYEAQ. The CDR3 runs to 15 residues. The ends were cut back, 5 bases at V and 1 base at J, with 11 bases in the middle. The CDR3 region is CASSVSTGNTGELFF. As DNA, the CDR3 is TGTGCCAGCAGCGTATCGACGGGGAACACCGGGGAGCTGTTTTTT.

The gene calls are TRBV27 and TRBJ2-7; D may be TRBD2 (7 bases). Germline V gives CDR1 MNHEY, CDR2 SMNVEV (reference sequence). The CDR3 totals 15 residues. Deletions cut 3 bases from V and 7 bases from J, with 19 bases between. CDR3 DNA sequence: TGTGCCAGCAGTTTCGGGGGGCCAAGGTTTGGGGAGCAGTACTTC. This translates into CASSFGGPRFGEQYF.

This clone was recorded once. The rearrangement links TRBV9 to TRBJ2-5; 8 nucleotides align to TRBD1. The V segment lost 3 bases and the J segment 5 bases; nucleotides outside the gene matches: 6. The CDR3 extends over 14 amino acids. Germline CDR1 SGDLS, CDR2 YYNGEE. In DNA, the CDR3 is TGTGCCAGCAGCGGCGGACAGGGCGTCGAGACCCAGTACTTC. Translated: CASSGGQGVETQYF.

V and J are TRBV4-3 and TRBJ2-4, with TRBD2 as a possible D gene (5 bases). V lost 0 bases to trimming and J lost 1 base, with 13 bases between them. The CDR3 consists of 17 residues. CDR1 is LGHNA, CDR2 YSLEER, per germline. Here the CDR3 DNA reads TGCGCCAGCAGCCAAGATACCCCCGGCGGGGCCAAAAACATTCAGTACTTC. Its protein is CASSQDTPGGAKNIQYF.

The V gene is TRBV4-1, the J gene TRBJ2-3, with D tentatively TRBD2 (5 bases). The CDR3 length is 15 residues. Trimming removed 3 bases from V and 14 bases from J, with 24 bases in between. In germline, CDR1 is MGHRA, CDR2 YSYEKL. This CDR3 is CASSQPTSLAPHGYF. The CDR3 coding sequence is TGCGCCAGCAGCCAGCCAACTTCCCTAGCTCCTCACGGGTATTTT.

This clone occurred once. The CDR3 DNA reads TGTGCCAGCTTACGGGAGGGCCGCACCGGGGAGCTGTTTTTT. The encoded protein is CASLREGRTGELFF. The V gene is TRBV7-2, the J gene TRBJ2-2, with TRBD2 matching 8 bases. CDR3 size: 14 residues. The germline V gene encodes CDR1 SGHTA and CDR2 FQGNSA. V shed 8 bases and J 4 bases; nucleotides not matched to a gene: 6.

This clone was counted once. The rearrangement links TRBV6-2 or TRBV6-3 to TRBJ2-1; 9 bases agree with TRBD2. Looked up from germline, CDR1 is MNHEY and CDR2 is SVGEGT. The CDR3 contains 18 residues. The ends lost 2 bases at V and 10 bases at J; junction bases unmatched: 18. The chain's CDR3 is CASSYPRGSGGFSGEQFF. Here the CDR3 DNA reads TGTGCCAGCAGTTACCCCCGGGGTAGCGGGGGCTTCTCAGGGGAGCAGTTCTTC.

V usage is TRBV18 and J usage is TRBJ2-7; D possibly corresponds to TRBD1 (5 bases). This CDR3 is 12 amino acids long. Germline V gene sequence: CDR1 KGHSH, CDR2 LQKENI. V was shortened by 6 bases and J by 4 bases, with 10 bases between the two germline ends. CDR3 coding DNA: TGTGCCAGCTCGGACGACAGATACGAGCAGTACTTC. Its protein product is CASSDDRYEQYF.

J is TRBJ1-5 and V is TRBV30; weak D call: TRBD1 (6 bases). The CDR3 loop spans 16 amino acids. The V and J ends lost 1 base and 1 base respectively, with 14 bases between them. The germline gives CDR1 GTSNPN, CDR2 SVGIG (reference sequence). The CDR3 region is CAWSAETGRSNQPQHF. Written as DNA, the CDR3 is TGTGCCTGGAGTGCCGAGACAGGCAGGAGCAATCAGCCCCAGCATTTT.

V and J are TRBV6-6 and TRBJ1-4; 7 nucleotides line up with TRBD1. The germline gives CDR1 MNHNY, CDR2 SVGAGI (reference sequence). The CDR3 sequence is 16 residues long. After removal of 3 bases from V and 5 bases from J, the junction contained 9 bases not matched to a gene. CDR3 protein: CASSYRQGFQNEKLFF. The CDR3 DNA is TGTGCCAGCAGTTATAGACAGGGTTTTCAAAATGAAAAACTGTTTTTT.

V is TRBV13 and J is TRBJ2-7; TRBD2 agrees at 10 bases. The CDR3 has 13 amino acids. Germline trimming cut 5 bases from V and 4 bases from J; bases unmatched to any gene: 2. CDR1 is PRHDT, CDR2 FYEKMQ, per germline (reference sequence). The chain's CDR3 is CASSQAGGYEQYF. As DNA, the CDR3 is TGTGCCAGCAGCCAAGCGGGAGGGTACGAGCAGTACTTC.